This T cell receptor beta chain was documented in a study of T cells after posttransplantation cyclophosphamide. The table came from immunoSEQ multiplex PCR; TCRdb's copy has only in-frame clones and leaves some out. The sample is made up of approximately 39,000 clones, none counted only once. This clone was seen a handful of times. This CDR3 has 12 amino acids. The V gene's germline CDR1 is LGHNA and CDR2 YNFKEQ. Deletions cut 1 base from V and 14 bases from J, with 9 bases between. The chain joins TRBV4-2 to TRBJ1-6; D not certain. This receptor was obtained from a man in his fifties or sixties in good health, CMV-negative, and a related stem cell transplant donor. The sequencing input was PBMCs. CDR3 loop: CASSQARGSLHF. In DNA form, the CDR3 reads TGTGCCAGCAGCCAAGCGCGGGGTTCCCTCCACTTT.